The 7 T cell receptor beta chains given below trace back to one sample, sequenced in a study of blood T cell repertoires in COVID-19. The assay was immunoSEQ multiplex PCR, and TCRdb's table has in-frame clones only and misses some. Of over 350,000 clones listed, more than 85% are singletons. Sequencing was performed on peripheral blood. These TCRs come from a woman younger than 45 with acute or convalescent COVID-19.

J is TRBJ2-7 and V is TRBV4-2, with D maybe TRBD1 (6 bases). Germline loops: CDR1 LGHNA, CDR2 YNFKEQ. CDR3 size: 13 residues. V lost 5 bases and J 3 bases, leaving 11 bases between the germline ends. The CDR3 DNA sequence: TGTGCCAGCAGCTACAGGGCCAGCTACGAGCAGTACTTC. This translates into CASSYRASYEQYF.

This clone is a singleton in its sample. Sequence at one end of the junction differs from germline and may be a read error. The gene calls are TRBV24-1 and TRBJ1-2; 7 bases are shared with TRBD1. Germline-derived CDR1 and CDR2 are KGHDR and SFDVKD. CDR3 length: 8 residues. DNA of the CDR3: TGTGCCACCAGCCACAGGGGCTTC. It yields the protein CATSHRGF.

The V gene is TRBV7-4, the J gene TRBJ2-2, with a possible D match to TRBD1 (6 bases). Germline CDR1 and CDR2: SGHVT and SQSDAQ. With 2 bases removed from V and 0 bases from J, the gap between germline ends came to 13 bases. CDR3 size: 17 residues. CDR3 DNA: TGTGCCAGCAGCTTAAGGCGTTGGACAGCGAACACCGGGGAGCTGTTTTTT. Its protein is CASSLRRWTANTGELFF.

This sequence joins TRBV12-5 and TRBJ2-1, with TRBD1 matching 7 bases. Per germline, CDR1 LGHNT and CDR2 FRNRAP. The junction had 8 bases not matched to a gene; V was cut back by 0 bases and J by 6 bases. The CDR3 contains 16 residues. CDR3: CASGLVLTGVSNEQFF. Written as DNA, the CDR3 is TGTGCTAGTGGTTTGGTATTAACAGGGGTAAGCAATGAGCAGTTCTTC.

The gene calls are TRBV9 and TRBJ2-7; 9 bases fit TRBD1. This CDR3 has 14 amino acids. Germline V gene data show CDR1 as SGDLS and CDR2 as YYNGEE. V was pared by 4 bases and J by 0 bases, with 2 bases of the junction left unmatched. CDR3 DNA sequence: TGTGCCAGCAGCAAGACAGGGGGCTCCTACGAGCAGTACTTC. This encodes CASSKTGGSYEQYF. Filled out from reference TRBV9 and TRBJ2-7, the complete variable domain reads DSGVTQTPKHLITATGQRVTLRCSPRSGDLSVYWYQQSLDQGLQFLIQYYNGEERAKGNILERFSAQQFPDLHSELNLSSLELGDSALYFCASSKTGGSYEQYFGPGTRLTVT.

The chain employs TRBV5-6 and TRBJ2-7; the match to TRBD1 covers 9 bases. CDR3 length equals 15 residues. Germline V CDR1 and CDR2: SGHDT, YYEEEE. V shed 1 base, J shed 7 bases, and the junction held 9 bases outside the gene matches. The CDR3 is CASSLKYRGRREQYF. In DNA, the CDR3 is TGTGCCAGCAGCTTGAAATACAGGGGGCGACGGGAGCAGTACTTC. The full variable domain, its missing parts supplied by reference TRBV5-6 and TRBJ2-7, is DAGVTQSPTHLIKTRGQQVTLRCSPKSGHDTVSWYQQALGQGPQFIFQYYEEEERQRGNFPDRFSGHQFPNYSSELNVNALLLGDSALYLCASSLKYRGRREQYFGPGTRLTVT.

The chain employs TRBV4-1 and TRBJ1-4; D uncertain. V was trimmed by 6 bases and J by 8 bases, leaving 16 bases between them. Germline CDR1 reads MGHRA; CDR2 reads YSYEKL. The CDR3 covers 14 residues. CDR3 bases: TGCGCCAGCAGGAGGGCCGGAACCTCCGAAAAACTGTTTTTT. Translated, it gives CASRRAGTSEKLFF.